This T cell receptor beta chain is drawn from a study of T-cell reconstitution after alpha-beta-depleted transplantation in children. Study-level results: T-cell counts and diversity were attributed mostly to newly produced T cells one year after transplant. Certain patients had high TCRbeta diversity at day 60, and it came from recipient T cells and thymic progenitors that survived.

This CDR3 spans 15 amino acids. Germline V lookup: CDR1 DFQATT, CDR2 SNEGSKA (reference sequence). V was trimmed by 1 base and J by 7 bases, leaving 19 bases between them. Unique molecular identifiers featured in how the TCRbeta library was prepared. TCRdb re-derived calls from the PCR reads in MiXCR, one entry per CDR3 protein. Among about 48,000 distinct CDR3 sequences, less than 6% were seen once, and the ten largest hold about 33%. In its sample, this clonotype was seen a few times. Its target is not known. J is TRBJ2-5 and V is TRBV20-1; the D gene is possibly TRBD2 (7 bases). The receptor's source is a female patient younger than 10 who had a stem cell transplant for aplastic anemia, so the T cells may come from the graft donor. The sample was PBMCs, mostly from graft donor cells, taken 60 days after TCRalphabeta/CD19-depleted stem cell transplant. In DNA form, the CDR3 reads TGCAGTGCTAGAGTTGGGGGAGGGGAGGGGGGGACCCAGTACTTC. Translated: CSARVGGGEGGTQYF.